Below, 11 T cell receptor beta chains from the same sample are listed, as sequenced in a study of T cells after yellow fever vaccination. In TCRdb, the 5' RACE reads were re-called with MiXCR into one record per CDR3 protein. The data show some 390,000 distinct CDR3 sequences, 6.2% seen once. The sample here was PBMCs, taken 5 days after the yellow fever booster vaccination. Source of these receptors: a man aged 30 to 45 who received the YFV17D yellow fever vaccine.

This clonotype was counted ten times or more. The gene calls are TRBV15 and TRBJ2-1, with D perhaps assigned TRBD1 or TRBD2 (6 bases each). V lost 3 bases, J lost 6 bases, and 21 bases lay in between. This CDR3 is 17 amino acids long. In germline, CDR1 is LNHNV, CDR2 YYDKDF (reference sequence). The CDR3, as DNA: TGTGCCACCAGCAGTCTCTGGGGGGCCAGGAGCTTCAATGAGCAGTTCTTC. Protein sequence: CATSSLWGARSFNEQFF.

This clonotype was seen repeatedly, ten times or more. The CDR3 DNA reads as TGTGCCAGCAGCTTAGGAGTAAATCAGCCCCAGCATTTT. The encoded protein is CASSLGVNQPQHF. The J gene is TRBJ1-5, the V gene TRBV7-2; the D is unclear. The CDR3 is made up of 13 amino acids. In germline, CDR1 is SGHTA, CDR2 FQGNSA. V was shortened by 1 base and J by 4 bases, with 5 bases between the two germline ends.

V and J are TRBV20-1 and TRBJ1-1, with D tentatively TRBD1 (5 bases). The CDR3 is made up of 12 amino acids. The V gene's germline CDR1 is DFQATT and CDR2 SNEGSKA (reference sequence). Trimming removed 3 bases from V and 5 bases from J, with 10 bases in between. The CDR3 coding sequence is TGCAGTGCTAGTGGGGGGGGGACTGAAGCTTTCTTT. This encodes CSASGGGTEAFF.

The rearrangement uses TRBV7-2 and TRBJ2-1, with D perhaps assigned TRBD1 or TRBD2 (6 bases each). V shed 0 bases and J shed 0 bases, with 24 bases lying between them. Germline V gene sequence: CDR1 SGHTA, CDR2 FQGNSA. CDR3 length: 21 residues. CDR3 region: CASSLASTRGRGLGSYNEQFF. As DNA, the CDR3 is TGTGCCAGCAGCTTAGCTTCGACTCGGGGGCGCGGATTGGGCTCCTACAATGAGCAGTTCTTC.

The chain links TRBV29-1 to TRBJ2-1, with 7 bases fitting TRBD2. CDR3 length: 14 amino acids. V was pared by 5 bases and J by 1 base, with 5 bases of the junction left unmatched. Germline CDR1 and CDR2: SQVTM and ANQGSEA. CDR3 DNA: TGCAGCGTTAATGCGGGAGATTCCTACAATGAGCAGTTCTTC. It yields the protein CSVNAGDSYNEQFF.

The rearrangement uses TRBV20-1 and TRBJ1-1; 12 nucleotides agree with TRBD1. The CDR3 runs 13 residues. The V gene end was trimmed by 8 bases and the J gene end by 7 bases; junction bases not matched to a gene: 8. Germline V gene lookup returns CDR1 DFQATT and CDR2 SNEGSKA (reference sequence). CDR3 nucleotide sequence: TGCAGTCCGTGGGGGACAGGGGGCTTTGAAGCTTTCTTT. Amino acids: CSPWGTGGFEAFF.

This clonotype appeared many times. CDR3 DNA: TGCGCCAGCAGCCAAGATCAACTGGGAGCCTACGAGCAGTACTTC. Translated, it gives CASSQDQLGAYEQYF. The chain is built from TRBV4-3 and TRBJ2-7; TRBD2 might be the D (5 bases). With 0 bases removed from V and 2 bases from J, the gap between germline ends came to 11 bases. Germline loops: CDR1 LGHNA, CDR2 YSLEER. This CDR3 region has 15 residues.

This chain uses TRBV7-2 with TRBJ1-4, with a possible D match to TRBD1 (6 bases). The germline gives CDR1 SGHTA, CDR2 FQGNSA. Trimming stripped 5 bases from V and 8 bases from J, with 12 bases between. The CDR3 extends over 13 amino acids. CDR3 bases: TGTGCCAGCAGCGTAGGGGGGCGAGAAAAACTGTTTTTT. Encoded protein: CASSVGGREKLFF.

Written as DNA, the CDR3 is TGTGCCTGGACCCGCGACGGGTCTAGCACAGATACGCAGTATTTT. Protein: CAWTRDGSSTDTQYF. The chain combines TRBV30 with TRBJ2-3; unclear D gene. V shed 4 bases and J shed 0 bases, with 14 bases lying between them. Germline V gene lookup returns CDR1 GTSNPN and CDR2 SVGIG (reference sequence). The CDR3 length is 15 residues.

This clonotype was seen a handful of times. This chain connects TRBV12-3 or TRBV12-4 to TRBJ1-3, with 8 nucleotides matching TRBD1. The V gene end was trimmed by 6 bases and the J gene end by 2 bases; junction bases not matched to a gene: 3. The CDR3 sequence is 14 residues long. The CDR3 loop reads CASSQTGAGNTIYF. CDR3 in DNA: TGTGCCAGCAGCCAGACAGGGGCTGGAAACACCATATATTTT.

This clonotype turned up a few times. The chain joins TRBV12-3 or TRBV12-4 to TRBJ2-7; D is possibly TRBD2 (5 bases). Trimming removed 2 bases from V and 7 bases from J, with 15 bases in between. CDR3 length equals 14 residues. CDR3: CASSLLGPSGEQYF. The CDR3 nucleotides read TGTGCCAGCAGTTTACTGGGCCCCTCGGGAGAGCAGTACTTC.